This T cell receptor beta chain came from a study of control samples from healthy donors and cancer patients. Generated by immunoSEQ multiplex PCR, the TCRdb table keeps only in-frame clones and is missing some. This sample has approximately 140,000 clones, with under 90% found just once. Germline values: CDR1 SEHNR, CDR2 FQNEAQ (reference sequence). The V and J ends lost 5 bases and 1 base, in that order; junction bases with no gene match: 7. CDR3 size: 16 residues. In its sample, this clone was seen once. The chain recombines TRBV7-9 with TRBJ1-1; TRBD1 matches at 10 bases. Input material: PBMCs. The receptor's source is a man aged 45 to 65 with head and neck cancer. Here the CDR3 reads CASSPRQGARNTEAFF. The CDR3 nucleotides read TGTGCCAGCAGCCCGCGACAGGGGGCGCGGAACACTGAAGCTTTCTTT. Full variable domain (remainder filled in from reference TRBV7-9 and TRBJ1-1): DTGVSQNPRHKITKRGQNVTFRCDPISEHNRLYWYRQTLGQGPEFLTYFQNEAQLEKSRLLSDRFSAERPKGSFSTLEIQRTEQGDSAMYLCASSPRQGARNTEAFFGQGTRLTVV.